The clone carrying this TCR beta chain has at least ten counts. What it binds is unknown. Time point denoted: persistent/refractory GD, antithyroid drugs over 5 years with positive TRAb. Preparation of the TCR library used RNA extracted from PBMCs. These data originate in a study of regulatory T cells in long-lasting Graves disease. Construction of the TCR beta libraries employed iRepertoire HTBI primers in conjunction with Arm-PCR of CDR3 regions. Per the authors' pipeline: Across samples, over 55 TRBV and 12 to 15 TRBJ segments were found. MiXCR, run by TCRdb on the multiplex PCR reads, gives a single entry per CDR3 protein. In this record, the V and J calls reflect TCRdb's handling and not the investigators' own analysis. The repertoire holds 450,000 or so distinct CDR3 sequences, with roughly 22% as singletons. Points from the study as a whole: Segments TRBV28, TRBJ1-2 and TRBJ2-5 showed preferential usage in persistent disease.

This CDR3 has 14 residues. V lost 5 bases, J lost 8 bases, and 9 bases stayed unmatched. Per the germline V gene, CDR1 is SGHTA and CDR2 is FQGNSA. This chain links TRBV7-2 with TRBJ1-2; 9 bases line up with TRBD1. Sequenced here: peripheral blood mononuclear cells (PBMCs), sampled when the disease was refractory, from a patient treated with antithyroid drugs. The origin of this receptor is a female donor with Graves disease. The CDR3 coding sequence is TGTGCCAGCAGCAAACGTACAGGGGGCGCCGGCTACACCTTC. It translates to CASSKRTGGAGYTF. The complete variable domain, with remaining parts taken from reference TRBV7-2 and TRBJ1-2, reads GAGVSQSPSNKVTEKGKDVELRCDPISGHTALYWYRQSLGQGLEFLIYFQGNSAPDKSGLPSDRFSAERTGGSVSTLTIQRTQQEDSAVYLCASSKRTGGAGYTFGSGTRLTVV.